The sequence of this TCR beta chain was determined in a study of control samples from healthy donors and cancer patients. The CDR3 runs 18 residues. V was cut by 5 bases and J by 1 base, with 18 bases left in between. Germline assignment: CDR1 MNHEY and CDR2 SVGEGT. Clones were read by immunoSEQ multiplex PCR, and TCRdb kept only the in-frame ones, dropping some. The data contain 95,000 to 100,000 clones, roughly 91% of them seen just once; the ten biggest clones take up 7.8%. This chain uses TRBV6-2 or TRBV6-3 with TRBJ2-6; a possible D gene is TRBD2 (6 bases). The sequence derives from a man aged 30 to 39 in good health. The sequenced material came from blood. CDR3 protein: CASSPNPGLGSGANVLTF. CDR3 coding DNA: TGTGCCAGCAGTCCGAACCCGGGACTGGGGTCTGGGGCCAACGTCCTGACTTTC.